The clone carrying this T cell receptor beta chain occurred once. It may be a read error: a sequence one base away is much more abundant. This record belongs to a study of blood T cells in healthy people across ages. PCR was performed a second time for 7 to 11 cycles using a sample-barcoded 5' primer and a J-beta primer mix. TCRdb ran MiXCR on the 5' RACE reads and lists one entry per CDR3 protein. The sample carries 600,000 to 800,000 distinct CDR3 sequences, more than 45% recorded once. Trimming cost V 6 bases and J 4 bases, with 22 bases left between them. CDR3 size: 17 residues. The receptor comes from an elderly woman in good health. This chain links TRBV12-3 or TRBV12-4 with TRBJ2-1; D possibly corresponds to TRBD2 (6 bases). Sequencing was done on a sample of blood. In DNA, the CDR3 is TGTGCCAGCAGCTACCCCCGGGGACGAGCGGGTTACAATGAGCAGTTCTTC. Translation gives CASSYPRGRAGYNEQFF.